This is a list of T cell receptor beta chains from one sample in a study of blood T cells in healthy people across ages. TCRdb processed the 5' RACE reads anew with MiXCR; each CDR3 protein has one entry. The sample has approximately 780,000 distinct CDR3 sequences; about 26% are singletons. These data were likewise used in another study, on T cells of mothers and their children.

Specimen: blood. The receptors were sampled from a boy between 5 and 17 years old in good health. Both conserved end residues are part of each CDR3. A D gene is named only where the DNA matches it firmly. Clone size is given for some rows only: seen once, a few or many times, or a class if the clone is expanded.

-	14	TRBV12-3/TRBV12-4	TRBJ1-4	-	TGTGCCAGCACGGGAGGGGCCCCGGGGGAAAAACTGTTTTTT	CASTGGAPGEKLFF
-	13	TRBV6-1	TRBJ1-2	-	TGTGCCAGCACCTTGGGGCAGGACTATGGCTACACCTTC	CASTLGQDYGYTF
-	14	TRBV6-5	TRBJ2-5	TRBD1	TGTGCCAGCAGCTGGGGACAGCCCTGGGAGACCCAGTACTTC	CASSWGQPWETQYF
few	13	TRBV12-3/TRBV12-4	TRBJ1-4	-	TGTGCCAGCAGTTTAGTTAACGGTGAAAAACTGTTTTTT	CASSLVNGEKLFF
-	15	TRBV27	TRBJ2-7	-	TGTGCCAGCAGTATCAACAGGGATTGGGCCTACGAGCAGTACTTC	CASSINRDWAYEQYF
few	13	TRBV29-1	TRBJ1-2	TRBD1	TGCAGCGTGGTGGGACAGGGTGACTATGGCTACACCTTC	CSVVGQGDYGYTF
few	17	TRBV6-1	TRBJ2-4	-	TGTGCCAGCAGTGGCGTAGCCTGGGGACTGACTAAAAACATTCAGTACTTC	CASSGVAWGLTKNIQYF
-	17	TRBV5-4	TRBJ2-1	TRBD2	TGTGCCAGCAGCTTCAATGCGGGGGGCCTCTCCTACAATGAGCAGTTCTTC	CASSFNAGGLSYNEQFF
few	14	TRBV20-1	TRBJ2-7	-	TGCAGTGCTAGAGCCCGACAGCTTCGGGGGGAGCAGTACTTC	CSARARQLRGEQYF
-	15	TRBV5-1	TRBJ2-7	TRBD1	TGCGCCAGCAGCCCAGGGGGGACAGGGTATAACGAGCAGTACTTC	CASSPGGTGYNEQYF
-	14	TRBV10-3	TRBJ2-7	-	TGTGCCATCAGAGAAGCGGGTCCCGCCTACGAGCAGTACTTC	CAIREAGPAYEQYF
few	15	TRBV25-1	TRBJ2-5	-	TGTGCCAGCAGTGGCTATAGAGGGTTCCAAGAGACCCAGTACTTC	CASSGYRGFQETQYF
-	15	TRBV12-3/TRBV12-4	TRBJ1-2	-	TGTGCCAGCACTATTGCTGGGGGGCGTGCCTATGGCTACACCTTC	CASTIAGGRAYGYTF
-	14	TRBV20-1	TRBJ2-1	TRBD2	TGCAGTGCTAAACTAGCGGGAGCTAGAAATGAGCAGTTCTTC	CSAKLAGARNEQFF
many	15	TRBV7-2	TRBJ2-4	TRBD1	TGTGCCAGCAGCTTCGGACAGGGGGCTTTAGACATTCAGTACTTC	CASSFGQGALDIQYF
few	15	TRBV24-1	TRBJ2-5	-	TGTGCCACCGGTGATTCCGGACAAGGGGAAGAGACCCAGTACTTC	CATGDSGQGEETQYF
-	13	TRBV29-1	TRBJ2-7	-	TGCAGCGTTGAAGCGGACTCGGGCTACGAGCAGTACTTC	CSVEADSGYEQYF
-	16	TRBV27	TRBJ2-2	TRBD2	TGTGCCAGCAGTATCGGACAGGGACTAGCGGTTGGGGAGCTGTTTTTT	CASSIGQGLAVGELFF
-	15	TRBV7-9	TRBJ2-1	TRBD1	TGTGCCAGCAGCCCCTCCGGGACAGCCTACAATGAGCAGTTCTTC	CASSPSGTAYNEQFF
-	15	TRBV7-9	TRBJ1-4	-	TGTGCCAGCAGCCCTCCGGGGAGGCCGGATGAAAAACTGTTTTTT	CASSPPGRPDEKLFF
few	14	TRBV20-1	TRBJ2-5	-	TGCAGTGCCCTCCGGGGCCGCAGGGAGGAGACCCAGTACTTC	CSALRGRREETQYF
-	15	TRBV4-2	TRBJ2-1	TRBD2	TGTGCCAGCAGCCAAGATACTAGCGGAGACAATGAGCAGTTCTTC	CASSQDTSGDNEQFF
-	13	TRBV29-1	TRBJ1-4	-	TGCAGCGCCTTTACAGGGAGAGACGAAAAACTGTTTTTT	CSAFTGRDEKLFF
-	16	TRBV5-1	TRBJ2-4	TRBD1	TGCGCCAGCAGCTCACAGGGGGGTTGGACCAAAAACATTCAGTACTTC	CASSSQGGWTKNIQYF
-	14	TRBV2	TRBJ2-1	-	TGTGCCAGCAGTGAAGAGGGGGGCTTCAATGAGCAGTTCTTC	CASSEEGGFNEQFF
-	15	TRBV6-6	TRBJ2-5	-	TGTGCCAGCAGCCTAACTAGCTTATTACAAGAGACCCAGTACTTC	CASSLTSLLQETQYF
-	15	TRBV6-6	TRBJ2-7	TRBD1	TGTGCCAGCAGTTACATGGACAGGGGGTACTACGAGCAGTACTTC	CASSYMDRGYYEQYF
few	15	TRBV2	TRBJ2-2	-	TGTGCCAGCAGTGTCCCCGGGACCCACACCGGGGAGCTGTTTTTT	CASSVPGTHTGELFF
few	12	TRBV2	TRBJ1-2	-	TGTGCCAGCAGTGAAATAGGGGATGGCTACACCTTC	CASSEIGDGYTF
-	14	TRBV9	TRBJ1-2	-	TGTGCCAGCAGCGTCACAGGGTTCGGCGGTGGCTACACCTTC	CASSVTGFGGGYTF
-	13	TRBV12-3/TRBV12-4	TRBJ2-7	-	TGTGCCAGCAGTTTAGCGCGGCACTACGAGCAGTACTTC	CASSLARHYEQYF
-	17	TRBV5-1	TRBJ2-3	TRBD2	TGCGCCAGCAGCTTCGGAGTAGCGGGGGGAGTTCTCGATACGCAGTATTTT	CASSFGVAGGVLDTQYF
-	16	TRBV7-2	TRBJ2-3	TRBD2	TGTGCCAGCAGCTCGCGACTAGCGGCTAGCACAGATACGCAGTATTTT	CASSSRLAASTDTQYF
few	13	TRBV10-3	TRBJ1-2	TRBD1	TGTGCCATCAGTGACGACAGGGGTCATGGCTACACCTTC	CAISDDRGHGYTF
many	13	TRBV12-3/TRBV12-4	TRBJ1-2	-	TGTGCCAGCAGTTTAAGGCAGGACTATGGCTACACCTTC	CASSLRQDYGYTF
-	19	TRBV20-1	TRBJ2-1	TRBD2	TGCAGTGCTAGAGTAATGGGCGGGGGGGTTACCGAACCCTACAATGAGCAGTTCTTC	CSARVMGGGVTEPYNEQFF
-	14	TRBV10-2	TRBJ1-4	-	TGCGCCAGCAGTGAGGGCAGACAGAATGAAAAACTGTTTTTT	CASSEGRQNEKLFF
many	13	TRBV12-3/TRBV12-4	TRBJ2-3	-	TGTGCCAGCAGCCGGGGGAGCACAGATACGCAGTATTTT	CASSRGSTDTQYF
few	13	TRBV29-1	TRBJ2-7	-	TGCAGCGTTGAATGGAACAAGAACTACGAGCAGTACTTC	CSVEWNKNYEQYF
-	15	TRBV18	TRBJ1-4	-	TGTGCCAGCTCACCGCGGGACGGGACTAATGAAAAACTGTTTTTT	CASSPRDGTNEKLFF
-	13	TRBV3-1	TRBJ2-7	-	TGTGCCAGCAGCCAAGGTAACAGGGACGAGCAGTACTTC	CASSQGNRDEQYF
few	14	TRBV10-3	TRBJ1-6	-	TGTGCCATCACTCGGGACGTCTATAATTCACCCCTCCACTTT	CAITRDVYNSPLHF
few	14	TRBV3-1	TRBJ2-3	-	TGTGCCAGCAGCCAAGCGATAGTGGGAGATACGCAGTATTTT	CASSQAIVGDTQYF
few	15	TRBV12-3/TRBV12-4	TRBJ2-5	TRBD2	TGTGCCAGTAGCGCTAGCGGGGTGTACCAAGAGACCCAGTACTTC	CASSASGVYQETQYF
-	11	TRBV15	TRBJ1-2	-	TGTGCCACCAGCAGACGGAAGGGGTCCACCTTC	CATSRRKGSTF
-	18	TRBV20-1	TRBJ1-5	-	TGCAGTGCTAGAGCAAGGGCAGGGGATACCGTTCGCAATCAGCCCCAGCATTTT	CSARARAGDTVRNQPQHF
-	14	TRBV5-1	TRBJ2-3	-	TGCGCCAGCAATCCGGGACACACAGCAGATACGCAGTATTTT	CASNPGHTADTQYF
-	14	TRBV12-5	TRBJ1-1	-	TGTGCTAGTGGTCCCGGACGGGGGAACACTGAAGCTTTCTTT	CASGPGRGNTEAFF
few	14	TRBV5-1	TRBJ1-2	-	TGCGCCAGCAGCCTGGAGGAAAGGGTGGGTGGCTACACCTTC	CASSLEERVGGYTF
-	15	TRBV7-9	TRBJ2-7	TRBD1	TGTGCCAGCAGCTTAGGCCAGGGGGACACCTACGAGCAGTACTTC	CASSLGQGDTYEQYF
-	15	TRBV3-1	TRBJ2-4	-	TGTGCCAGCAGCCCTGACAATACGGGCAAAAACATTCAGTACTTC	CASSPDNTGKNIQYF
few	11	TRBV27	TRBJ2-2	-	TGTGCCAGCACCGGGACCGGGGAGCTGCTTTTT	CASTGTGELLF
-	14	TRBV6-5	TRBJ2-7	-	TGTGCCAGCAGTTACCCCGGAGGGGGAAACGAGCAGTACTTC	CASSYPGGGNEQYF
few	17	TRBV7-6	TRBJ1-3	TRBD1	TGTGCCAGCAGCTTAGGGGCAGGGGGGAACTCTGGAAACACCATATATTTT	CASSLGAGGNSGNTIYF
few	18	TRBV7-9	TRBJ1-1	TRBD1	TGTGCCAGCAGCTTAGCCGAGGGGGCAGGGGAGGCGAACACTGAAGCTTTCTTT	CASSLAEGAGEANTEAFF
-	14	TRBV5-1	TRBJ2-2	-	TGCGCCAGCAGCCCTATGAGTAACACCGGGGAGCTGTTTTTT	CASSPMSNTGELFF
-	13	TRBV7-3	TRBJ2-7	-	TGTGCCGGCAGCTCCCGGGACTCAGTTGAGCAGTACTTC	CAGSSRDSVEQYF
-	18	TRBV11-2	TRBJ1-1	-	TGTGCCAGCAGCCCGCGCCTAACAGGGTGGAAGGGGAGCACTGAAGCTTTCTTT	CASSPRLTGWKGSTEAFF
few	12	TRBV7-2	TRBJ1-5	-	TGTGCCAGCAGCCCCGGGTCCTCGCCCCAGCATTTT	CASSPGSSPQHF
few	16	TRBV7-3	TRBJ2-4	TRBD2	TGTGCCAGCCCGCGGGGGGACATCGCTCCCAAAAACATTCAGTACTTC	CASPRGDIAPKNIQYF